Following are 19 T cell receptor beta chains from one sample sequenced in a study of blood T cell repertoires in COVID-19. Generated by immunoSEQ multiplex PCR, the TCRdb table keeps only in-frame clones and is missing some. Altogether approximately 300,000 clones are present, 86% being singletons, with the ten largest covering 1.5% to 2%. Sequencing was performed on peripheral blood. The receptors shown here come from a woman in her forties or fifties with acute or convalescent COVID-19.

The genes are TRBV7-9 and TRBJ1-3; possibly TRBD1 for D (6 bases). V lost 4 bases and J lost 1, with 14 bases in between. This CDR3 contains 16 residues. Germline lookup yields CDR1 SEHNR and CDR2 FQNEAQ (reference sequence). CDR3 bases: TGTGCCAGCAGCTACAGACAGGTCCTATCTGGAAACACCATATATTTT. Residues: CASSYRQVLSGNTIYF.

The V gene is TRBV7-9, the J gene TRBJ1-2, with D tentatively TRBD1 (5 bases). CDR1 is SEHNR, CDR2 FQNEAQ, per germline (reference sequence). The CDR3 covers 13 residues. Trimming left V 4 bases short and J 5 bases short, with 11 bases between. This chain's CDR3 is CASSWRDFYGYTF. CDR3 in DNA: TGTGCCAGCAGCTGGAGGGACTTTTATGGCTACACCTTC. Full variable domain (missing parts from reference TRBV7-9 and TRBJ1-2): DTGVSQNPRHKITKRGQNVTFRCDPISEHNRLYWYRQTLGQGPEFLTYFQNEAQLEKSRLLSDRFSAERPKGSFSTLEIQRTEQGDSAMYLCASSWRDFYGYTFGSGTRLTVV.

This chain links TRBV5-1 with TRBJ2-1; 8 positions match TRBD2. CDR1 and CDR2 (germline): SGHRS, YFSETQ. CDR3 length equals 16 residues. The V gene end was trimmed by 3 bases and the J gene end by 1 base; junction bases not matched to a gene: 6. In DNA, the CDR3 is TGCGCCAGCAGCTCCATTAGCGGGATGTCCTACAATGAGCAGTTCTTC. This gives the protein CASSSISGMSYNEQFF.

This clone turned up a few times. This sample also contains other DNA sequences that code for the same CDR3. The chain combines TRBV28 with TRBJ1-5, with TRBD1 matching over 7 bases. Germline CDR1 reads MDHEN; CDR2 reads SYDVKM. With 3 bases clipped from V and 5 bases from J, the junction kept 4 bases outside the gene matches. This CDR3 spans 14 amino acids. The CDR3 loop is CASSFNRGHQPQHF. The CDR3 DNA follows: TGTGCCAGCAGTTTTAACAGGGGCCATCAGCCCCAGCATTTT.

This CDR3 reads CATSRDRVVGYTF. The CDR3, as DNA: TGTGCCACCAGCAGAGATCGGGTTGTAGGCTACACCTTC. The V call is TRBV15, the J call TRBJ1-2; D gene uncertain. V lost 0 bases and J 8 bases, leaving 10 bases between the germline ends. This CDR3 contains 13 residues. Germline lookup yields CDR1 LNHNV and CDR2 YYDKDF (reference sequence).

V usage is TRBV3-1 (or the pseudogene TRBV3-2) and J usage is TRBJ2-5, with 10 bases identical to TRBD2. Germline V gene sequence: CDR1 LGHDT, CDR2 YNNKEL (reference sequence). V was pared by 1 base and J by 7 bases, with 12 bases of the junction left unmatched. This CDR3 contains 17 residues. Here the CDR3 DNA reads TGTGCCAGCAGCCAAGTACAGAGAGCGGGAGGGCCGGGGACCCAGTACTTC. It translates to CASSQVQRAGGPGTQYF.

The CDR3 is CATSGLTHNNEQFF. The CDR3 DNA sequence: TGTGCCACCAGCGGACTCACGCATAACAATGAGCAGTTCTTC. The chain is built from TRBV6-2 or TRBV6-3 and TRBJ2-1, with D perhaps matching TRBD2 (5 bases). The length of the CDR3 is 14 residues. V was pared by 10 bases and J by 5 bases, with 18 bases between. Germline values: CDR1 MNHEY, CDR2 SVGEGT.

This clone was observed a single time. The chain couples TRBV6-5 to TRBJ2-5; 13 nucleotides align to TRBD2. Germline V gene lookup returns CDR1 MNHEY and CDR2 SVGAGI. CDR3 length equals 15 residues. Losses at the gene ends were 6 bases for V and 5 bases for J; bases not matched to a gene: 6. This chain's CDR3 is CASSVLAGGGETQYF. CDR3 nucleotide sequence: TGTGCCAGCAGCGTACTAGCGGGAGGGGGCGAGACCCAGTACTTC.

The CDR3 coding sequence is TGTGCCAGCAGCCCCGAACTAGCGGGAGACAGGGAGACCCAGTACTTC. Amino acids: CASSPELAGDRETQYF. J is TRBJ2-5 and V is TRBV7-3; 11 bases align to TRBD2. Trimming took 5 bases from V and 5 from J; bases not matched to a gene: 10. The CDR3 extends over 16 amino acids. The V gene's germline CDR1 is SGHTA and CDR2 FQGTGA. Drawing the rest from reference TRBV7-3 and TRBJ2-5, the complete variable domain is GAGVSQTPSNKVTEKGKYVELRCDPISGHTALYWYRQSLGQGPEFLIYFQGTGAADDSGLPNDRFFAVRPEGSVSTLKIQRTERGDSAVYLCASSPELAGDRETQYFGPGTRLLVL.

The gene calls are TRBV6-5 and TRBJ2-2; TRBD2 matches 13 bases. The V gene's germline CDR1 is MNHEY and CDR2 SVGAGI. This CDR3 spans 13 amino acids. The V and J ends lost 11 bases and 6 bases, in that order; junction bases with no gene match: 3. CDR3: CAGTSGRAGELFF. CDR3 sequence (DNA): TGTGCCGGAACTAGCGGGAGGGCCGGGGAGCTGTTTTTT.

The count of this clone is one. This chain joins TRBV3-1 (or the pseudogene TRBV3-2) and TRBJ2-1, with 9 bases lining up with TRBD2. Germline CDR1 LGHDT, CDR2 YNNKEL (reference sequence). After removal of 0 bases from V and 4 bases from J, the junction contained 7 bases not matched to a gene. The CDR3 sequence is 17 residues long. CDR3 sequence reads: CASSQDLASGTYNEQFF. The CDR3 DNA reads as TGTGCCAGCAGCCAAGATCTGGCTAGCGGGACATACAATGAGCAGTTCTTC.

V gene TRBV25-1 combines with J gene TRBJ2-7; TRBD2 agrees at 9 bases. The V gene's germline CDR1 is MGHDK and CDR2 SYGVNS. V dropped 4 bases and J dropped 3; count of bases not matched to a gene: 10. The CDR3 is 16 residues long. In DNA form, the CDR3 reads TGTGCCAGCAGTGTTTCTATGGGACTAGCAAACTACGAGCAGTACTTC. Its protein product is CASSVSMGLANYEQYF.

In DNA, the CDR3 is TGCGCCAGCAGCTTGTTGACAGGGAACACTGAAGCTTTCTTT. Translation: CASSLLTGNTEAFF. The chain recombines TRBV5-1 with TRBJ1-1; D possibly corresponds to TRBD1 (6 bases). V was shortened by 1 base and J by 1 base, with 8 bases between the two germline ends. CDR1 is SGHRS, CDR2 YFSETQ, per germline. This CDR3 comprises 14 residues.

V gene TRBV7-2 combines with J gene TRBJ1-6; D might be TRBD1 (5 bases). Germline V gene data show CDR1 as SGHTA and CDR2 as FQGNSA. V was clipped by 5 bases and J by 0 bases, with 11 bases between them. This CDR3 has 16 amino acids. CDR3 sequence: CASSRTRSSYNSPLHF. The CDR3 nucleotides are TGTGCCAGCAGCCGGACACGAAGCTCCTATAATTCACCCCTCCACTTT. The full variable domain, with the rest looked up from reference TRBV7-2 and TRBJ1-6, is GAGVSQSPSNKVTEKGKDVELRCDPISGHTALYWYRQSLGQGLEFLIYFQGNSAPDKSGLPSDRFSAERTGGSVSTLTIQRTQQEDSAVYLCASSRTRSSYNSPLHFGNGTRLTVT.

A remark on this clone: Other DNA variants within this sample encode the same CDR3. V is TRBV18 and J is TRBJ1-4; TRBD1 matches at 9 bases. The germline V gene encodes CDR1 KGHSH and CDR2 LQKENI. J lost 8 bases, V lost 3 bases, and 7 bases had no gene match. This CDR3 contains 15 residues. The CDR3 coding sequence is TGTGCCAGCTCACCCCCGGGACAGGGTAACGAAAAACTGTTTTTT. It codes for CASSPPGQGNEKLFF. The complete variable domain, with remaining parts taken from reference TRBV18 and TRBJ1-4, reads NAGVMQNPRHLVRRRGQEARLRCSPMKGHSHVYWYRQLPEEGLKFMVYLQKENIIDESGMPKERFSAEFPKEGPSILRIQQVVRGDSAAYFCASSPPGQGNEKLFFGSGTQLSVL.

The chain is built from TRBV4-2 and TRBJ2-5; 8 positions agree with TRBD2. The CDR3 is 21 residues long. The germline gives CDR1 LGHNA, CDR2 YNFKEQ. Losses at the gene ends were 0 bases for V and 5 bases for J; bases not matched to a gene: 23. The CDR3 nucleotides are TGTGCCAGCAGCCAAGATCGGTGGAGCCCAACCGGGACTAGTAAAGTGGAGACCCAGTACTTC. Its protein is CASSQDRWSPTGTSKVETQYF.

The chain links TRBV7-2 to TRBJ1-2; D perhaps matches TRBD1 (5 bases). CDR1 is SGHTA, CDR2 FQGNSA, per germline. The CDR3 is made up of 14 amino acids. V was shortened by 2 bases and J by 5 bases, with 12 bases between the two germline ends. CDR3: CASSLLSGSYGYTF. Written as DNA, the CDR3 is TGTGCCAGCAGCTTACTCTCAGGGTCTTATGGCTACACCTTC.

This clone was picked up one time. This chain links TRBV6-6 with TRBJ2-3, with 11 bases fitting TRBD2. The CDR3 covers 14 residues. Trimming took 2 bases from V and 6 from J; bases not matched to a gene: 1. Germline V gene lookup returns CDR1 MNHNY and CDR2 SVGAGI (reference sequence). The CDR3 DNA is TGTGCCAGCAGTTACACTAGCGGGAGTGATACGCAGTATTTT. It translates to CASSYTSGSDTQYF.

The chain joins TRBV6-2 or TRBV6-3 to TRBJ2-3; 8 nucleotides agree with TRBD2. J was trimmed by 2 bases and V by 0 bases; bases with no gene match: 4. Germline lookup yields CDR1 MNHEY and CDR2 SVGEGT. This CDR3 is 16 amino acids long. CDR3: CASSYSIAGPTDTQYF. In DNA, the CDR3 is TGTGCCAGCAGTTACTCTATAGCGGGACCCACAGATACGCAGTATTTT.